The entry that follows covers one T cell receptor beta chain sequence. This CDR3 spans 13 amino acids. With 1 base removed from V and 3 bases from J, the gap between germline ends came to 7 bases. Germline loops: CDR1 LGHNA, CDR2 YNFKEQ. The authors reverse transcribed roughly 0.45 to 1 ug RNA with random hexamers. TCRdb processed the immunoSEQ multiplex PCR reads anew with MiXCR; each CDR3 protein has one entry. The sample carries about 24,000 distinct CDR3 sequences, just over 90% recorded once. The sample originates from a study of CD8 T cells in Susac syndrome. This sequence originates from a human donor with Susac syndrome. The chain carries TRBV4-2 and TRBJ2-7, with D uncertain. Sequencing was performed on CD8+ T cells from PBMCs. CDR3 loop: CASSQAPLYEQYF. CDR3 nucleotides: TGTGCCAGCAGCCAAGCCCCTCTCTACGAGCAGTACTTC.